A single T cell receptor (beta chain) is shown here with its context. In this sample, this clonotype turned up many times. The target of this receptor is not known. No quality values exist for individual bases; no much larger clone is one base distant. Only healthy Caucasian donors were included. Three pairs of female monozygotic twins, all aged 18 to 29 years, made up the twin cohort. Miltenyi CD45RO+ enrichment and human naive T-cell isolation kits were used to isolate memory (CD45RO+) and naive T cells from PBMC. These data are taken from a study of identical twins (dated by TCRdb to 2016 to 2017). Study-wide context: TCR alpha and beta repertoires from monozygotic twins, unrelated adults of various ages and cord blood were deep-sequenced to test whether fetal clonotypes persist. To rule out contamination, replicate twin experiments were performed at different times with different library preparation protocols. Points the paper makes about the study in general: Invariant T cells such as MAIT and iNKT could partly confound zero-insertion analyses, although diverse VJ usage argued against such confounding for most clonotypes. Because the same donors could not be followed over many years, the conclusions relied on cross-sectional statistical analysis. Compared with coincidental sharing between unrelated individuals, an excess of low generation-probability sequences was observed among out-of-frame TCR alpha sequences shared between twins. In monozygotic twins, recombination models systematically underestimated out-of-frame TCR alpha sharing, but the models matched the sharing seen between unrelated individuals. A weaker excess of twin sharing was found in beta out-of-frame sequences because the signal-to-noise ratio was lowered by fewer shared sequences. Fewer insertions were carried by abundant cord blood beta clonotypes; a weaker similar trend was observed in young adult naive repertoires, while no such trend was observed in memory repertoires.

Including cysteine and phenylalanine, the CDR3 has 17 amino acids. Only the CDR3 portion is preserved as DNA: 51 bases, with reading frame beginning at the first base. Trimming removed 2 bases from V and 0 bases from J; the gene matches leave 5 bases unexplained. CDR1 SGHAT and CDR2 FQNNGV were looked up in the germline V gene. Library construction relied on 5' RACE. TCRdb records Illumina HiSeq 2000 as the sequencer. Template switching introduced a universal primer binding site; the final cDNA contained a unique molecular identifier, enabling accurate counting of TCR cDNA molecules. Specific primers in the conserved constant-segment region were used to synthesize first-strand cDNA for TCR alpha and beta chains. To control for contamination, every cDNA library was double barcoded, receiving both a SMART-Mk sample barcode and Illumina barcodes. Two successive PCR steps introduced TruSeq adapter sequences along with Illumina sample barcodes. The TCR alpha and beta cDNA libraries were sequenced on the Illumina HiSeq platform using custom primers. In the authors' own workflow: MiGEC processed the raw reads to extract unique molecular identifiers, while MiXCR was used to determine the CDR3 positions. For each individual, recombination models were inferred using an EM algorithm with the repgenHMM and IGoR tools. The tcR package in R was used for shared clonotype analysis, with sharing normalized by the product of cloneset sizes. Out-of-frame nonproductive sequences were analyzed to study raw recombination free of thymic and clonal selection effects. TCRdb redid the processing of the public reads, applying fastp at Q25 and MiXCR, and retained in-frame beta chains. Records with the same CDR3 protein are collapsed into one entry carrying the most frequent genes and DNA. The V and J calls were determined by TCRdb, not by the authors. This sample has around 300,000 distinct CDR3 sequences in its table, and more than 6.5% of those were observed once. The leading ten clones occupy approximately 2% of the sample.

These data also featured in a second study, about yellow fever vaccine responses in identical twins. Taken from the second paper: The T cell response to vaccination in identical twins was reported by the authors to appear partly convergent and partly personalized. In the study, vaccine-responding T cell clones were precisely tracked in identical twins.

Recombination linked TRBV11-2 to TRBJ2-1; 9 bases in the junction line up with TRBD2. Sequencing was carried out using memory (CD45RO+) T cells sorted from blood. Explained via the paper, the cell subset or site label denotes: CD45RO+ enriched T cells. The sequence was obtained from a young woman in good health. In nucleotides, the sequence is TGTGCCAGCAGCTTAACCCTAGCGGGAAGCTCCTACAATGAGCAGTTCTTC. Translated, it reads CASSLTLAGSSYNEQFF.